The rows below give T cell receptor beta chains drawn from one sample of a study of T cell changes during pregnancy in multiple sclerosis. TCRdb keeps only in-frame clones here, not all; method: immunoSEQ multiplex PCR. The top ten hold around 4.1% of the sample, which has approximately 88,000 clones, approximately 92% seen once. Sequences were derived from peripheral blood, sampled in the first trimester of pregnancy. The source of these receptors is a female donor with multiple sclerosis, enrolled in a pregnancy study. The CDR3 runs from the conserved cysteine through the conserved F or W. A D gene is named only where the DNA matches it firmly. Expanded clones get a size class; other rows say once, few or many, or leave the size out.

j_call clone_size d_call v_call cdr3_nt cdr3_aa
TRBJ1-2 . . TRBV25-1 TGTGCCAGCGGCTCCATAGCCTATGGCTACACCTTC CASGSIAYGYTF
TRBJ2-7 . . TRBV10-1 TGCGCCAGCAGCCTGGGGGGCTCCTACGAGCAGTACTTC CASSLGGSYEQYF
TRBJ2-1 . TRBD2 TRBV9 TGTGCCAGCAGCGGGCCGGGACTAGAGCAGTTCTTC CASSGPGLEQFF
TRBJ1-1 . . TRBV7-9 TGTGCCAGCAGCCCTCGGAGCACTGAAGCTTTCTTT CASSPRSTEAFF
TRBJ1-1 . . TRBV9 TGTGCCAGTGGGGGGGAGGAGATGAACACTGAAGCTTTCTTT CASGGEEMNTEAFF
TRBJ2-3 . TRBD2 TRBV19 TGTGCCAGTAGTACAAGCGGGGCCAGCACAGATACGCAGTATTTT CASSTSGASTDTQYF
TRBJ1-4 . . TRBV7-9 TGTGCCAGCAGCTTAGCGCTCGGGGTGGCGGATGAAAAACTGTTTTTT CASSLALGVADEKLFF
TRBJ2-3 . TRBD2 TRBV5-4 TGTGCCAGCAGCTCGGGACTAGCGGGGAATACGCAGTATTTT CASSSGLAGNTQYF
TRBJ1-1 . . TRBV6-6 TGTGCCAGCAGTTACAATGCGGTTTCGAACACTGAAGCTTTCTTT CASSYNAVSNTEAFF
TRBJ2-1 once . TRBV6-1 TGTGCCAGCAGTGAACGGTACAATGAGCAGTTCTTC CASSERYNEQFF
TRBJ2-7 . TRBD1 TRBV9 TGTGCCAGCAGCGACACCGGGGCCGACAGGGTGGGTCGGTACTTC CASSDTGADRVGRYF
TRBJ2-3 once TRBD2 TRBV2 TGTGCCAACTTAGCGGGGGGGCCCGCTACGCAGTATTTT CANLAGGPATQYF
TRBJ1-1 . . TRBV27 TGTGCCAGCAGTTTATCCCCAGGGAACACTGAAGCTTTCTTT CASSLSPGNTEAFF
TRBJ2-2 . TRBD2 TRBV7-2 TGTGCCAGCAGCTTTAATAGCGGGGGGGCCATCGGGGAGCTGTTTTTT CASSFNSGGAIGELFF
TRBJ2-7 . . TRBV29-1 TGCAGCGTGGGTTCGGGCTACGAGCAGTACTTC CSVGSGYEQYF
TRBJ2-3 . TRBD1 TRBV7-3 TGTGCCAGCAGCACAGGACAGGGGGCGACAGATACGCAGTATTTT CASSTGQGATDTQYF
TRBJ2-7 . TRBD1 TRBV19 TGTGCCAGTAGTATAGAAGGAGGGACAGGGATATACGACGAGCAGTACTTC CASSIEGGTGIYDEQYF
TRBJ1-3 few . TRBV6-5 TGTGCCAGCGGGCGGGACCAGAGCTCTGGAAACACCATATATTTT CASGRDQSSGNTIYF
TRBJ2-7 . TRBD1 TRBV5-6 TGTGCCAGCAGGTTACGACAGGGATCCGCCGTCTACGAGCAGTACTTC CASRLRQGSAVYEQYF
TRBJ2-3 . TRBD1 TRBV9 TGTGCCAGCAGCGCCTCCGGGACAGGGGGCACAGATACGCAGTATTTT CASSASGTGGTDTQYF
TRBJ1-3 . TRBD1 TRBV6-5 TGTGCCAGCAGTTACGGACAGGCCCGAAACACCATATATTTT CASSYGQARNTIYF
TRBJ2-7 . . TRBV5-4 TGTGCCAGCAGCTTGCGCCTAGTCGAAGGGGAAGAGCAGTACTTC CASSLRLVEGEEQYF
TRBJ2-1 . TRBD2 TRBV11-2 TGTGCCAGCAGCTTAAGCGGGGGGGTCTACAATGAGCAGTTCTTC CASSLSGGVYNEQFF
TRBJ1-1 few TRBD1 TRBV16 TGTGCCAGCAGCGAAACAGGGGGGCCAACTGAAGCTTTCTTT CASSETGGPTEAFF
TRBJ1-4 . . TRBV6-1 TGTGCCAGCAGTGATGGGGGGGAAAAACTGTTTTTT CASSDGGEKLFF
TRBJ1-1 . . TRBV6-1 TGTGCCAGCAGTGTTAAAGGGGCAGGGCCCACTGAAGCTTTCTTT CASSVKGAGPTEAFF
TRBJ2-7 . . TRBV6-5 TGTGCCAGCAGTTGGGGCACCTACGAGCAGTACTTC CASSWGTYEQYF
TRBJ2-5 . TRBD2 TRBV6-1 TGTGCCAGCAGTGAAGGGGTGGTAGCGGGGGGTGAAGAGACCCAGTACTTC CASSEGVVAGGEETQYF
TRBJ1-5 . . TRBV5-1 TGCGCCAGCAGCCGATTAGGTGGGGTCAGGGAGCCCCAGCATTTT CASSRLGGVREPQHF
TRBJ1-1 . . TRBV5-1 TGCGCCAGCAGCTTTCTACAACAGGGCGTCGCTGAAGCTTTCTTT CASSFLQQGVAEAFF
TRBJ1-5 . TRBD1 TRBV18 TGTGCCAGCTCGCCGGGACAAGGGACAGTCTCGCCCCAGCATTTT CASSPGQGTVSPQHF
TRBJ2-7 . TRBD1 TRBV9 TGTGCCAGCAGCGTAGGACAGGGGGCCTACGAGCAGTACTTC CASSVGQGAYEQYF
TRBJ1-2 . TRBD1 TRBV6-5 TGTGCCAGCAGTTACTCGTGGACAGGAGATCCCTATGGCTACACCTTC CASSYSWTGDPYGYTF
TRBJ2-5 . TRBD2 TRBV25-1 TGTGCCAGCAGTGTAAGCGGGGGGCAAGAGACCCAGTACTTC CASSVSGGQETQYF
TRBJ1-3 . TRBD1 TRBV6-1 TGTGCCAGCAGAGATAGGACAGGGGTTGGAAACACCATATATTTT CASRDRTGVGNTIYF
TRBJ1-3 . . TRBV4-1 TGCGCCAGCAGCCAAGGGCTGGGGGGAGGAAACACCATATATTTT CASSQGLGGGNTIYF
TRBJ2-7 . TRBD1 TRBV11-1 TGTGCCAGCAGCTCGGGACAGGGGGCGCGCGAGCAGTACTTC CASSSGQGAREQYF
TRBJ1-6 . TRBD1 TRBV5-1 TGCGCCAGCAGCTTGGAAACAGGGGATAATTCACCCCTCCACTTT CASSLETGDNSPLHF
TRBJ2-2 . TRBD1 TRBV27 TGTGCCAGCAGTTTTGGGACAGCTATGAACACCGGGGAGCTGTTTTTT CASSFGTAMNTGELFF
TRBJ1-4 . . TRBV7-9 TGTGCCAGCAGCTTACCGAGATTAACTAATGAAAAACTGTTTTTT CASSLPRLTNEKLFF
TRBJ1-1 . . TRBV7-9 TGTGCCAGCAGTCGGAGTTGGGCAGGGTTAAACACTGAAGCTTTCTTT CASSRSWAGLNTEAFF
TRBJ2-2 . TRBD2 TRBV5-8 TGTGCCAGCAGCTTGCGGGGGGCGAACACCGGGGAGCTGTTTTTT CASSLRGANTGELFF
TRBJ2-7 . TRBD2 TRBV27 TGTGCCAGCAGTTTGGGGACTAGGGGCCACGAGCAGTACTTC CASSLGTRGHEQYF
TRBJ2-2 . . TRBV7-2 TGTGCCAGCAGCCCAACAGCCACCGGGGAGCTGTTTTTT CASSPTATGELFF
TRBJ2-1 . TRBD2 TRBV6-5 TGTGCCAGCAGTGCTAGCGGGGGGCTCAATGAGCAGTTCTTC CASSASGGLNEQFF
TRBJ1-2 . . TRBV9 TGTGCCAGCAGCCCCCCTACCCCCGGGGATGGCTACACCTTC CASSPPTPGDGYTF
TRBJ2-1 . TRBD2 TRBV9 TGTGCCAGCAGCGTCGCCCTAGCGGGGGCCAACGGGCCCAATGAGCAGTTCTTC CASSVALAGANGPNEQFF
TRBJ2-1 . . TRBV15 TGTGCCACCAGCAGAGAGGCTAATGAGCAGTTCTTC CATSREANEQFF